The rows below give T cell receptor beta chains drawn from one sample of a study of shared clonotypes between healthy human individuals. Only in-frame clones appear in the TCRdb table, and some are missing; sequencing was by immunoSEQ multiplex PCR. The sample lists over 850,000 clones, around 78% occurring once. Sequencing was done on a sample of memory CD4+ T cells from PBMCs. These receptors were obtained from a man aged 18 to 29 in good health. Some clones in this sample may be carry-over from other donors' samples. The CDR3 runs from the conserved cysteine through the conserved F or W.

>TRBV28|TRBJ2-5
CASSLTETQYF
>TRBV30|TRBJ2-6
CASDLSGANVLTF
>TRBV7-9|TRBJ2-7
CASSPSNRGTYEQYF
>TRBV18|TRBJ2-1
CASLKREVNNEQFF
>TRBV9|TRBJ2-5
CASSVGTSGGQETQYF
>TRBV5-1|TRBJ2-3
CASGEQGSTDTQYF
>TRBV9|TRBJ2-1
CASSVGTGTSYNEQFF
>TRBV10-3|TRBJ2-2
CAISESQGPGTGELFF
>TRBV5-1|TRBJ1-2
CASSLGENYGYTF
>TRBV10-3|TRBJ2-3
CAISEGLAGITDTQYF
>TRBV5-6|TRBJ2-1
CASSLSGNEQFF
>TRBV6-5|TRBJ2-7
CASSRTSGPYEQYF
>TRBV18|TRBJ2-7
CASSPLAGGPSNEQYF
>TRBV30|TRBJ1-1
CAWSVRGTAFF
>TRBV5-1|TRBJ2-7
CASSLQGVEQYF
>TRBV7-9|TRBJ2-5
CASSRYKETQYF
>TRBV21-1|TRBJ2-7
CASSKVVYEQYF
>TRBV7-9|TRBJ2-7
CASSLLASGSYEQYF
>TRBV5-1|TRBJ2-1
CASSKNSGQGANEQFF
>TRBV11-2|TRBJ2-7
CASSPFRVFSYEQYF
>TRBV19|TRBJ2-4
CASSIGGAKNIQYF
>TRBV7-3|TRBJ1-4
CASSWTDSYEKLFF
>TRBV2|TRBJ1-1
CASTKEGGVGYTEAFF
>TRBV7-3|TRBJ2-2
CASTPRTTSNTGELFF
>TRBV28|TRBJ1-6
CASSGQSLNSPLHF
>TRBV5-8|TRBJ1-2
CASTPKGRQDGYTF